This T cell receptor beta chain was captured by sequencing in a study of beta chain features in type 1 diabetes. On this clone: What it binds is not known.

Expressed TCRB transcripts were sequenced after all isolated RNA was converted to cDNA. About 4 million reads per sample were averaged for naive, central memory and regulatory samples. Sequenced by immunoSEQ multiplex PCR; TCRdb stores in-frame clones only, minus some. The sample lists some 640,000 clones; about an eighth were seen once. Via CD45RO/CCR7/CD25/CD127/CD95/CD27, cells of the CD4+ naive, central memory, regulatory and stem cell-like memory subsets were sorted. General study findings and limits: A moderate, significant TCRB CDR3 shortening appeared in type 1 diabetes across four CD4+ subsets. Sequencing the cDNA could make cells with high TCR expression show up more than they should.

Germline trimming cut 5 bases from V and 2 bases from J; bases unmatched to any gene: 6. Germline loops: CDR1 MDHEN, CDR2 SYDVKM. This CDR3 has 15 amino acids. Sequencing was done on a sample of naive CD4+ T cells from blood. The chain carries TRBV28 and TRBJ2-3; 8 positions agree with TRBD1. The receptor's source is a man between 18 and 35 years old with type 1 diabetes. The CDR3 loop is CASSGQGATTDTQYF. The CDR3 DNA sequence: TGTGCCAGCAGTGGACAGGGAGCTACCACAGATACGCAGTATTTT.